Presented here are 31 T cell receptor beta chains from one specimen sequenced in a study of blood T cell repertoires in COVID-19 (dated by TCRdb to 2019 to 2021). The library relied on the immunoSEQ multiplex PCR assay. TCRdb stores this immuneACCESS table with in-frame sequences only. Part of the clones is absent; in the studies checked, under half of the shortfall reflects unresolved V genes, and no reason is known for the rest. The sample table lists 150,000 to 180,000 clones, approximately 83% of them with a count of one. The leading ten clones occupy 25% to 35% of the sample. Sequencing input: peripheral blood. All receptors derive from a woman aged 55 to 70 with acute or convalescent COVID-19.

Turning to this clone: At one of its ends the junction is not consistent with the germline gene, which may arise from a read error. This sequence joins TRBV3-1 (or the pseudogene TRBV3-2) and TRBJ1-4, with TRBD1 matching over 7 bases. Germline V gene sequence: CDR1 LGHDT, CDR2 YNNKEL (reference sequence). The CDR3 covers 15 residues. This CDR3 is CASSKETGTNEKLFF. The DNA for the CDR3 is TGTGCCAGCAGCAAAGAGACAGGGACTAATGAAAAACTGTTTTTT.

The chain links TRBV28 to TRBJ1-2; 8 bases fit TRBD1. CDR3 length equals 16 residues. The germline V gene encodes CDR1 MDHEN and CDR2 SYDVKM. J was trimmed by 1 base and V by 3 bases; bases with no gene match: 7. The DNA of the CDR3 is TGTGCCAGCAGTTTGACAGGGGCACCTGTTAACTATGGCTACACCTTC. Protein: CASSLTGAPVNYGYTF.

The V and J genes are TRBV10-2 and TRBJ1-5; weak D call: TRBD1 (6 bases). Trimming shortened V by 3 bases and J by 5 bases, and 8 bases separated the two germline ends. This CDR3 contains 13 residues. In germline, CDR1 is WSHSY, CDR2 SAAADI. CDR3 coding DNA: TGCGCCAGCAGTGAAGGGACATATCAGCCCCAGCATTTT. Translation: CASSEGTYQPQHF.

This chain joins TRBV18 and TRBJ1-6, with D maybe TRBD1 (5 bases). The CDR3 covers 16 residues. V lost 0 bases and J lost 7, with 13 bases in between. Germline CDR1 reads KGHSH; CDR2 reads LQKENI. The CDR3 reads CASSPPSRGENSPLHF. CDR3 bases: TGTGCCAGCTCACCACCGTCGCGGGGCGAAAATTCACCCCTCCACTTT.

V gene TRBV19 combines with J gene TRBJ1-6, with 10 bases aligning to TRBD1. This CDR3 has 14 residues. Germline-derived CDR1 and CDR2 are LNHDA and SQIVND (reference sequence). The V gene end was trimmed by 6 bases and the J gene end by 5 bases; junction bases not matched to a gene: 1. CDR3 sequence reads: CASSGQGDNSPLHF. CDR3 in DNA: TGTGCCAGTAGCGGACAGGGGGATAATTCACCCCTCCACTTT.

The chain has TRBV12-3 or TRBV12-4 and TRBJ1-2; D is ambiguous. The CDR3 is 13 residues long. V shed 3 bases and J shed 4 bases, with 9 bases lying between them. The CDR3 region has the DNA TGTGCCAGCAGTTTTTTACCCAGCTATGGCTACACCTTC. Translating it yields CASSFLPSYGYTF.

V is TRBV7-9 and J is TRBJ2-5, with 7 bases identical to TRBD1. With 2 bases clipped from V and 2 bases from J, the junction kept 8 bases outside the gene matches. The CDR3 is 16 residues long. Germline CDR1 SEHNR, CDR2 FQNEAQ (reference sequence). Written as DNA, the CDR3 is TGTGCCAGCAGCTTAAGAGAGGGACAGAAACAAGAGACCCAGTACTTC. Encoded protein: CASSLREGQKQETQYF.

The gene calls are TRBV18 and TRBJ1-3; TRBD1 is a possible D gene (5 bases). Germline lookup yields CDR1 KGHSH and CDR2 LQKENI. The CDR3 loop spans 14 amino acids. Trimming took off 3 bases at V and 6 bases at J, with 12 bases between the two ends. The CDR3 bases are TGTGCCAGCTCACCCGACAGTCAAATAAACACCATATATTTT. Translated, it gives CASSPDSQINTIYF.

This clone showed up just a few times. The rearrangement links TRBV30 to TRBJ2-5; a possible D gene is TRBD2 (5 bases). The CDR3 runs 13 residues. Deletions cut 2 bases from V and 4 bases from J, with 11 bases between. Germline V gives CDR1 GTSNPN, CDR2 SVGIG (reference sequence). The CDR3 protein is CAWSSGMGETQYF. In DNA, the CDR3 is TGTGCCTGGAGTTCGGGGATGGGAGAGACCCAGTACTTC.

This sequence joins TRBV19 and TRBJ2-7; D is unclear. In germline, CDR1 is LNHDA, CDR2 SQIVND (reference sequence). This CDR3 contains 13 residues. Trimming removed 6 bases from V and 0 bases from J, with 9 bases in between. The CDR3: CASRPSSSYEQYF. The DNA for the CDR3 is TGTGCCAGTAGACCTTCGAGCTCCTACGAGCAGTACTTC.

This clone was seen repeatedly, ten times or more. The rearrangement links TRBV15 to TRBJ2-5; D ambiguous. The CDR3 runs to 14 residues. The V end was cut by 1 base, the J end by 3 bases, with 9 bases between. Per germline, CDR1 LNHNV and CDR2 YYDKDF (reference sequence). The CDR3 reads CATSRGTGKETQYF. DNA for the CDR3: TGTGCCACCAGCAGAGGCACTGGTAAAGAGACCCAGTACTTC.

CDR3 in amino acids: CASSYSLRDRGGYEQYF. The CDR3 bases are TGTGCCAGCAGCTACTCACTCCGGGACAGGGGGGGCTACGAGCAGTACTTC. The chain carries TRBV11-2 and TRBJ2-7; 11 positions agree with TRBD1. The CDR3 covers 17 residues. Germline-derived CDR1 and CDR2 are SGHAT and FQNNGV. Trimming removed 4 bases from V and 3 bases from J; junction bases left unmatched: 11.

This chain uses TRBV5-1 with TRBJ1-1; D is perhaps TRBD1 (5 bases). The CDR3 runs 14 residues. Germline V gene data show CDR1 as SGHRS and CDR2 as YFSETQ. V shed 3 bases and J shed 8 bases, with 17 bases lying between them. CDR3 amino acids: CASSSSGTISEAFF. Written as DNA, the CDR3 is TGCGCCAGCAGCTCTTCCGGGACTATCTCCGAAGCTTTCTTT.

The CDR3 is CASSLASGVNTGELFF. CDR3 coding DNA: TGTGCCAGCAGCTTGGCTAGCGGGGTTAACACCGGGGAGCTGTTTTTT. V usage is TRBV7-6 and J usage is TRBJ2-2; 9 nucleotides line up with TRBD2. From germline, CDR1 is SGHVS and CDR2 FNYEAQ. CDR3 size: 16 residues. With V trimmed by 3 bases and J by 2 bases, 4 bases remained unmatched.

The rearrangement uses TRBV28 and TRBJ1-2; a weak D match, TRBD1 (6 bases). Deletions cut 4 bases from V and 3 bases from J, with 12 bases between. CDR1 is MDHEN, CDR2 SYDVKM, per germline. The CDR3 is made up of 14 amino acids. CDR3 protein: CASSSAWTDYGYTF. Here the CDR3 DNA reads TGTGCCAGCAGTTCGGCTTGGACAGACTATGGCTACACCTTC.

V gene TRBV4-1 combines with J gene TRBJ1-2; TRBD1 aligns across 11 bases. The germline V gene has CDR1 MGHRA and CDR2 YSYEKL. The length of the CDR3 is 17 residues. Losses at the gene ends were 5 bases for V and 2 bases for J; bases not matched to a gene: 10. CDR3 DNA sequence: TGCGCCAGCAGCTACCGGGACAGGGGGATCCAAAACTATGGCTACACCTTC. Translated, it gives CASSYRDRGIQNYGYTF.

The V gene is TRBV6-5, the J gene TRBJ1-5, with 7 nucleotides matching TRBD1. CDR1 is MNHEY, CDR2 SVGAGI, per germline. The CDR3 is 14 amino acids. V dropped 8 bases and J dropped 2; count of bases not matched to a gene: 6. The CDR3 reads CASQGVRGNQPQHF. Here the CDR3 DNA reads TGTGCCAGCCAGGGGGTGCGAGGCAATCAGCCCCAGCATTTT.

V usage is TRBV28 and J usage is TRBJ1-6; a possible D gene is TRBD1 (6 bases). This CDR3 comprises 15 residues. V was pared by 2 bases and J by 7 bases, with 12 bases between. Germline-derived CDR1 and CDR2 are MDHEN and SYDVKM. CDR3 amino acids: CASSLGTRGNSPLHF. The CDR3 nucleotides read TGTGCCAGCAGTTTAGGTACGAGGGGGAATTCACCCCTCCACTTT.

The chain recombines TRBV4-2 with TRBJ1-1; D unclear. The germline CDR1 and CDR2 sequences are LGHNA and YNFKEQ. V lost 4 bases and J lost 4, with 16 bases in between. The CDR3 has 15 amino acids. CDR3 in amino acids: CASSPLGSRATEAFF. CDR3 nucleotides: TGTGCCAGCAGCCCCCTAGGGAGCAGAGCCACTGAAGCTTTCTTT.

As for this clone: One end of the junction is discordant with germline, which a read error may explain. The chain is built from TRBV5-1 and TRBJ1-3; D might be TRBD1 (5 bases). The length of the CDR3 is 13 residues. Germline V gives CDR1 SGHRS, CDR2 YFSETQ. CDR3 DNA: TGCGCCAGCAGTTCCAACCAGGGAAGCACCATATATTTT. As protein: CASSSNQGSTIYF.

The rearrangement links TRBV7-2 to TRBJ1-3, with D hard to call. CDR1 is SGHTA and CDR2 is FQGNSA in the germline V gene. Trimming took off 1 base at V and 6 bases at J, with 13 bases between the two ends. This CDR3 contains 15 residues. The CDR3 sequence: CASSLGPGWANTIYF. The CDR3 nucleotides are TGTGCCAGCAGCTTAGGTCCGGGGTGGGCAAACACCATATATTTT. Filled out from reference TRBV7-2 and TRBJ1-3, the complete variable domain reads GAGVSQSPSNKVTEKGKDVELRCDPISGHTALYWYRQSLGQGLEFLIYFQGNSAPDKSGLPSDRFSAERTGGSVSTLTIQRTQQEDSAVYLCASSLGPGWANTIYFGEGSWLTVV.

The V and J genes are TRBV19 and TRBJ1-1; TRBD1 aligns across 7 bases. V lost 0 bases to trimming and J lost 6 bases; unmatched junction nucleotides: 4. The CDR3 totals 14 residues. CDR1 is LNHDA and CDR2 is SQIVND in the germline V gene (reference sequence). CDR3 region: CASSIDLTGPEAFF. The CDR3 coding sequence is TGTGCCAGTAGTATAGATCTGACAGGGCCTGAAGCTTTCTTT.

This clone came up once. The genes are TRBV5-5 and TRBJ2-7; the D is unclear. There are 15 residues in the CDR3. CDR1 is SGHKS, CDR2 YYEKEE, per germline (reference sequence). V was shortened by 0 bases and J by 2 bases, with 12 bases between the two germline ends. CDR3 nucleotide sequence: TGTGCCAGCAGCTTGGAGTCAGTTCTTCCCTACGAGCAGTACTTC. This encodes CASSLESVLPYEQYF. Full variable domain (missing parts from reference TRBV5-5 and TRBJ2-7): DAGVTQSPTHLIKTRGQQVTLRCSPISGHKSVSWYQQVLGQGPQFIFQYYEKEERGRGNFPDRFSARQFPNYSSELNVNALLLGDSALYLCASSLESVLPYEQYFGPGTRLTVT.

The genes are TRBV27 and TRBJ1-1, with 7 bases lining up with TRBD1. CDR3 size: 13 residues. J gave up 5 bases and V 6 bases, and 6 bases lay outside the gene matches. Per the germline V gene, CDR1 is MNHEY and CDR2 is SMNVEV (reference sequence). This CDR3 reads CASSPYRGTEAFF. CDR3 sequence (DNA): TGTGCCAGCAGCCCATACAGGGGTACTGAAGCTTTCTTT.

The chain is built from TRBV19 and TRBJ2-3; TRBD1 might be the D (6 bases). This CDR3 region has 13 residues. The germline V gene encodes CDR1 LNHDA and CDR2 SQIVND (reference sequence). V dropped 9 bases and J dropped 0 bases, with 10 bases sitting between them. Here the CDR3 DNA reads TGTGCCAGCCGAGGGGGTAGCACAGATACGCAGTATTTT. Amino acids: CASRGGSTDTQYF.

The chain joins TRBV7-2 to TRBJ1-2, with TRBD1 matching 8 bases. With 4 bases clipped from V and 4 bases from J, the junction kept 11 bases outside the gene matches. Germline CDR1 is SGHTA and CDR2 is FQGNSA. This CDR3 comprises 16 residues. The CDR3 loop is CASSSQHPTGAYGYTF. The CDR3 nucleotides read TGTGCCAGCAGCTCTCAACACCCGACAGGGGCCTATGGCTACACCTTC.

This clone was recorded a few times. This chain links TRBV5-1 with TRBJ2-2; 7 nucleotides match TRBD1. Germline assignment: CDR1 SGHRS and CDR2 YFSETQ. The CDR3 consists of 14 residues. V dropped 7 bases and J dropped 0; count of bases not matched to a gene: 3. CDR3 nucleotides: TGCGCCAGCTGGACAGGACCGAACACCGGGGAGCTGTTTTTT. It codes for CASWTGPNTGELFF.

The J gene is TRBJ2-6, the V gene TRBV30; D is undetermined. Germline CDR1 reads GTSNPN; CDR2 reads SVGIG (reference sequence). This CDR3 region has 15 residues. V lost 2 bases to trimming and J lost 0 bases, with 8 bases between them. The DNA of the CDR3 is TGTGCCTGGAGTTTAATGAGCTCTGGGGCCAACGTCCTGACTTTC. It encodes CAWSLMSSGANVLTF.

This chain uses TRBV4-1 with TRBJ1-2, with D unresolved. The CDR3 contains 14 residues. Germline-derived CDR1 and CDR2 are MGHRA and YSYEKL. Between the trimmed V and J ends, which lost 0 bases and 4 bases, there was a span of 9 bases. The DNA of the CDR3 is TGCGCCAGCAGCCAAGAAGCCCCGGTCTATGGCTACACCTTC. This translates into CASSQEAPVYGYTF.

This clone occurred once. V gene TRBV30 combines with J gene TRBJ1-5; D unresolved. The CDR3 is 13 amino acids. The V gene's germline CDR1 is GTSNPN and CDR2 SVGIG (reference sequence). The V and J ends lost 3 bases and 4 bases respectively, with 10 bases between them. The CDR3 sequence: CAWRPDGNQPQHF. CDR3 DNA sequence: TGTGCCTGGAGGCCCGACGGGAATCAGCCCCAGCATTTT. Drawing the rest from reference TRBV30 and TRBJ1-5, the complete variable domain is SQTIHQWPATLVQPVGSPLSLECTVEGTSNPNLYWYRQAAGRGLQLLFYSVGIGQISSEVPQNLSASRPQDRQFILSSKKLLLSDSGFYLCAWRPDGNQPQHFGDGTRLSIL.

This sequence joins TRBV28 and TRBJ2-4; 9 bases align to TRBD1. Losses at the gene ends were 4 bases for V and 4 bases for J; bases not matched to a gene: 5. The CDR3 runs to 15 residues. The germline gives CDR1 MDHEN, CDR2 SYDVKM. The CDR3 spells CASSSSGTGKNIQYF. CDR3 nucleotide sequence: TGTGCCAGCAGTTCCTCCGGGACAGGGAAAAACATTCAGTACTTC.